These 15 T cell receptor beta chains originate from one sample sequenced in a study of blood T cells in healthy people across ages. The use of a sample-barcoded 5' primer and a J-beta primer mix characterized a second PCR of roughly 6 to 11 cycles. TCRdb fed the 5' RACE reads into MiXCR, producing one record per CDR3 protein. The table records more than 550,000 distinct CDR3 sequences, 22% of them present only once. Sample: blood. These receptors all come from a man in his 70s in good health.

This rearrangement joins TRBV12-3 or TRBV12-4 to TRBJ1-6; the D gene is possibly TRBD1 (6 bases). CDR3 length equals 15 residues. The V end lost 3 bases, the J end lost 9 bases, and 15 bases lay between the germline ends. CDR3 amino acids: CASSFGQNLGSPLHF. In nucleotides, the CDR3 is TGTGCCAGCAGTTTTGGACAGAATCTCGGTTCACCCCTCCACTTT.

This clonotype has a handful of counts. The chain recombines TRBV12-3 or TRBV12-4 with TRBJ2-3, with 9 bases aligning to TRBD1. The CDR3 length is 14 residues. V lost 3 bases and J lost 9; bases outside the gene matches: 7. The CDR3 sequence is CASSFRDRVGTQYF. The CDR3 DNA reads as TGTGCCAGCAGTTTTAGGGACAGGGTAGGAACGCAGTATTTT.

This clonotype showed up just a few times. The CDR3 coding sequence is TGTGCCAGCAGTTTGGGAGGCGGGCGCGGCTATGGCTACACCTTC. Protein product: CASSLGGGRGYGYTF. This chain connects TRBV12-3 or TRBV12-4 to TRBJ1-2; no clear D gene. V was shortened by 3 bases and J by 4 bases, with 15 bases between the two germline ends. This CDR3 comprises 15 residues.

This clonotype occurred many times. The CDR3 here is CASSPSGSGNTIYF. CDR3 nucleotides: TGTGCCAGCAGCCCTAGTGGGTCTGGAAACACCATATATTTT. The V and J genes are TRBV28 and TRBJ1-3; D not certain. Germline CDR1 is MDHEN and CDR2 is SYDVKM. V was shortened by 6 bases and J by 1 base, with 10 bases between the two germline ends. The CDR3 extends over 14 amino acids.

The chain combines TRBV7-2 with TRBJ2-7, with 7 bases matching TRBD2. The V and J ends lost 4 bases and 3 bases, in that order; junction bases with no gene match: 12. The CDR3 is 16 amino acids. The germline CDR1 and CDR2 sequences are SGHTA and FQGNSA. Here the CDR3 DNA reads TGTGCCAGCAGCTACCTAAGCGGGGAACAAAACTACGAGCAGTACTTC. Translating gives CASSYLSGEQNYEQYF.

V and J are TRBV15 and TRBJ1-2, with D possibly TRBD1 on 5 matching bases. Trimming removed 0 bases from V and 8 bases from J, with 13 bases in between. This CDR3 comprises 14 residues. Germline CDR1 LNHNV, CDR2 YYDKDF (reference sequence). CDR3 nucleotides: TGTGCCACCAGCAGAGAACAGGAGGTACTAGGCTACACCTTC. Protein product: CATSREQEVLGYTF.

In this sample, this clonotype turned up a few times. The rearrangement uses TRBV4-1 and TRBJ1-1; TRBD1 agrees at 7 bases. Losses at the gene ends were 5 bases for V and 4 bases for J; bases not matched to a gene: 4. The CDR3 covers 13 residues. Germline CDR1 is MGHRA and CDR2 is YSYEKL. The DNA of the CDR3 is TGCGCCAGCAGCTTGCAGGGGGTCACTGAAGCTTTCTTT. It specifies CASSLQGVTEAFF.

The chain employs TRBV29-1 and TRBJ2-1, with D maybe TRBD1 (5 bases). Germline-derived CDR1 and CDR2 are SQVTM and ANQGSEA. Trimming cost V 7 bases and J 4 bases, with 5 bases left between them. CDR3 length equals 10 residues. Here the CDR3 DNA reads TGCAGCGACAGGTACAATGAGCAGTTCTTC. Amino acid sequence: CSDRYNEQFF.

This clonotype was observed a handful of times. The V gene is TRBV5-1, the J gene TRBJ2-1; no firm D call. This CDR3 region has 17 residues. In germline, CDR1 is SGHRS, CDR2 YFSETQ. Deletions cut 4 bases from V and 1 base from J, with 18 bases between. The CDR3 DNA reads TGCGCCAGCAGCCCTATGTCCATTGTAGGATCCTACAATGAGCAGTTCTTC. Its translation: CASSPMSIVGSYNEQFF.

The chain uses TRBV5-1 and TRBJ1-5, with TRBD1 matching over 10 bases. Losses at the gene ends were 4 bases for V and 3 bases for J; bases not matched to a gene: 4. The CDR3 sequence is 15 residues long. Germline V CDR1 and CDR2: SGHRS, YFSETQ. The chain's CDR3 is CASSTTGGVNQPQHF. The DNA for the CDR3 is TGCGCCAGCAGCACGACAGGGGGCGTCAATCAGCCCCAGCATTTT.

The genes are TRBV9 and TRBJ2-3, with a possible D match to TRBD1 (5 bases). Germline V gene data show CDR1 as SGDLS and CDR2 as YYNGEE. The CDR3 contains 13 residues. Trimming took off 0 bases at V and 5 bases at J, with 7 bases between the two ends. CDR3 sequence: CASSVGRGDTQYF. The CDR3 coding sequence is TGTGCCAGCAGCGTAGGAAGGGGAGATACGCAGTATTTT.

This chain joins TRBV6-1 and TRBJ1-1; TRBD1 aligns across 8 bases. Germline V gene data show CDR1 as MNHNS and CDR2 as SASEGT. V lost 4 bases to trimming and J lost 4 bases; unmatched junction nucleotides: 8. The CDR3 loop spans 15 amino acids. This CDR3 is CASSASTGGITEAFF. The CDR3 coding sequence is TGTGCCAGCAGTGCCAGTACAGGGGGTATCACTGAAGCTTTCTTT.

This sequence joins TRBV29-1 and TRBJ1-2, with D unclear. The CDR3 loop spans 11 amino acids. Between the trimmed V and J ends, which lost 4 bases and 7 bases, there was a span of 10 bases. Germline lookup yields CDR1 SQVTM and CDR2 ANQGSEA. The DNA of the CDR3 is TGCAGCGTTGCTTACGAGGGTGGCTACACCTTC. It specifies CSVAYEGGYTF.

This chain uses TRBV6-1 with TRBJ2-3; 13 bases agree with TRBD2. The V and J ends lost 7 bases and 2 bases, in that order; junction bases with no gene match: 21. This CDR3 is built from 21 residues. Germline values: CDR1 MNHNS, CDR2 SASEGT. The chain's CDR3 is CASTPAYQLGLAGSVTDTQYF. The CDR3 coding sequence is TGTGCCAGCACGCCAGCCTACCAACTGGGACTAGCGGGATCGGTCACAGATACGCAGTATTTT.

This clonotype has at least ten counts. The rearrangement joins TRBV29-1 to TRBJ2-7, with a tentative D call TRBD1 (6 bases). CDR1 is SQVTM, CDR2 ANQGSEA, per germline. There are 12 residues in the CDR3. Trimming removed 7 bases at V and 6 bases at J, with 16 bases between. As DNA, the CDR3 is TGCAGCGCTACCTACAGGGATGGCGAGCAGTACGTC. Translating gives CSATYRDGEQYV.